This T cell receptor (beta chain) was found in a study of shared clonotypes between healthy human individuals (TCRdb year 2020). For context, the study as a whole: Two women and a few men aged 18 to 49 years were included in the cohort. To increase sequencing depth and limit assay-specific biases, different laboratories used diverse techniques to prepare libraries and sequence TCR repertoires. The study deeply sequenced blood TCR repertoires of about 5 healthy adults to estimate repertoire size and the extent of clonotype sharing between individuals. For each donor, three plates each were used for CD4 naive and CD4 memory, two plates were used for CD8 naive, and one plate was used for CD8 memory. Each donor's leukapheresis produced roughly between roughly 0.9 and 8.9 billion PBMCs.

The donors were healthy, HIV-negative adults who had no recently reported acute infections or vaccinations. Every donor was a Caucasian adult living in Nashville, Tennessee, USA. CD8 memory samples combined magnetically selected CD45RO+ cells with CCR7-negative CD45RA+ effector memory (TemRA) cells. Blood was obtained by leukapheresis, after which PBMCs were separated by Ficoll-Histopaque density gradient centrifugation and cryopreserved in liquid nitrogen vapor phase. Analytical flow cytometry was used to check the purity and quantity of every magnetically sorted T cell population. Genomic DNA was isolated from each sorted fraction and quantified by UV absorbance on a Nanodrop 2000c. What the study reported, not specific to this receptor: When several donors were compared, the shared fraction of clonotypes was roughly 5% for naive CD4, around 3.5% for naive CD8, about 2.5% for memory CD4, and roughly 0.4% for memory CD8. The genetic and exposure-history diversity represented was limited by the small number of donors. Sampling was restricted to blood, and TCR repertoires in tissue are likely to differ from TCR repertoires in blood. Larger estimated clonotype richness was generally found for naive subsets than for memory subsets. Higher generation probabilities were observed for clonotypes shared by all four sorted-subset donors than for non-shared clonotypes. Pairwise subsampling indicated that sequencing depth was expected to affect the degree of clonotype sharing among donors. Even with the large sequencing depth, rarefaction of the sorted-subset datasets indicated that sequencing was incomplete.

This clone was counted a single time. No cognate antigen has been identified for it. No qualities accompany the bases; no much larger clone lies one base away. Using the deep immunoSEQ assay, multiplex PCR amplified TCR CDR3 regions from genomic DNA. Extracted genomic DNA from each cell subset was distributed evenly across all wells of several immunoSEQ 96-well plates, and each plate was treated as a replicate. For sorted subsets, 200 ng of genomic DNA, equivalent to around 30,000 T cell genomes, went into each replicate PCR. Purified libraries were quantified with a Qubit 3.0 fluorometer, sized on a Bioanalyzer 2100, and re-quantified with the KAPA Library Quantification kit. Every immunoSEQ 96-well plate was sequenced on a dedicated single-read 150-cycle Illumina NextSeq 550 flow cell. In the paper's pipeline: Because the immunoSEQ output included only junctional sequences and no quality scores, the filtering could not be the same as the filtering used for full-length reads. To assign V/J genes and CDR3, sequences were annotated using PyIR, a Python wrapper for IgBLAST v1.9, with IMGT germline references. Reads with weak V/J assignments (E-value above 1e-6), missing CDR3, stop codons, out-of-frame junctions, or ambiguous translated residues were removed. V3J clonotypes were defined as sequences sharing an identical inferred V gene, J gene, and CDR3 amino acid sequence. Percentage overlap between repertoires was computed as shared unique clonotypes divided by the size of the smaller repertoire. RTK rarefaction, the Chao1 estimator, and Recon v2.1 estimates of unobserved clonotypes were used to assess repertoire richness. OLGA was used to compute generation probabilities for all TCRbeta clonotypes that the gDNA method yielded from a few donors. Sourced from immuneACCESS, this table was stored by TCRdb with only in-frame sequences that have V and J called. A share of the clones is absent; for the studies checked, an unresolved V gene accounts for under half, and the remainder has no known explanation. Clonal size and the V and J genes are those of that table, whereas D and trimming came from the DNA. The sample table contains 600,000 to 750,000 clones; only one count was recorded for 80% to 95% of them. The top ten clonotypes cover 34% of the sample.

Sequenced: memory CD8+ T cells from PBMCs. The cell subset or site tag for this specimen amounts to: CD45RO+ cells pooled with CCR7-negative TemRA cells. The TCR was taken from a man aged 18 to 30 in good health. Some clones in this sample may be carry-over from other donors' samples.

The nucleotide sequence reads TGTGCCAGCAGCCAAGAAGGACAGGGGCTGAATGGCTACACCTTC. It translates as CASSQEGQGLNGYTF. The chain employs TRBV14 and TRBJ1-2, with 9 bases matching TRBD1. Trimming takes 0 bases off V and 6 bases off J; junction bases not matched to a gene: 5. The CDR3 sequence holds 15 residues, the cysteine and phenylalanine included. The read is trimmed to its CDR3 DNA, 45 bases read in frame from base 1. CDR1 and CDR2 were assigned from the germline V gene as SGHDN and FVKESK.